The 31 T cell receptor beta chains below all came from one sample that was sequenced in a study of blood T cell repertoires in COVID-19 (TCRdb year 2020). Library prep was done by the immunoSEQ multiplex PCR assay. This immuneACCESS table, as held by TCRdb, lists in-frame sequences with V and J called but not all clones. Of the missing ones, under half trace to an unresolved V gene in checked studies; the others have no known cause. In this sample the table shows 100,000 to 150,000 clones, about 80% of which occur a single time. 15% to 20% of the sample is taken by the ten largest. Sequenced sample: peripheral blood. Receptors originate from a woman in her 50s with acute or convalescent COVID-19.

J is TRBJ2-5 and V is TRBV9; 11 bases are shared with TRBD2. V was pared by 0 bases and J by 2 bases, with 3 bases of the junction left unmatched. This CDR3 spans 16 amino acids. From germline, CDR1 is SGDLS and CDR2 YYNGEE. As DNA, the CDR3 is TGTGCCAGCAGCGTAGGGATAGCGGGGGGGCAAGAGACCCAGTACTTC. Its protein is CASSVGIAGGQETQYF.

This chain's CDR3 is CASSFGEENNSPLHF. The DNA of the CDR3 is TGTGCCAGCAGCTTCGGCGAGGAGAATAATTCACCCCTCCACTTT. V usage is TRBV7-6 and J usage is TRBJ1-6; D is undetermined. This CDR3 has 15 residues. Germline V gene sequence: CDR1 SGHVS, CDR2 FNYEAQ. Trimming removed 3 bases at V and 5 bases at J, with 11 bases between.

In the case of this clone: At one end the junction does not follow the germline gene, possibly because of a read error. Other DNA sequences in the same sample also yield this CDR3. The V call is TRBV5-1, the J call TRBJ2-4, with D perhaps being TRBD1 or TRBD2 (6 bases each). CDR1 SGHRS and CDR2 YFSETQ come from the germline V gene. The CDR3 extends over 12 amino acids. The CDR3 sequence is CASSVGGNIQYF. As DNA, the CDR3 is TGCGCCAGCAGCGTGGGGGGCAACATTCAATACTTC.

V is TRBV6-1 and J is TRBJ1-5; possibly TRBD1 for D (5 bases). The V gene's germline CDR1 is MNHNS and CDR2 SASEGT. This CDR3 region has 13 residues. The ends were cut back, 3 bases at V and 7 bases at J, with 10 bases in the middle. CDR3 bases: TGTGCCAGCAGTGAGGGGACTAAGCAGCCCCAGCATTTT. As protein: CASSEGTKQPQHF.

The CDR3 sequence: CASSLGQGDGYTF. The CDR3 coding sequence is TGTGCCAGCAGCTTGGGACAGGGCGATGGCTACACCTTC. The chain recombines TRBV5-6 with TRBJ1-2, with TRBD1 identical over 7 bases. With 0 bases clipped from V and 6 bases from J, the junction kept 2 bases outside the gene matches. This CDR3 contains 13 residues. The V gene's germline CDR1 is SGHDT and CDR2 YYEEEE.

The chain recombines TRBV6-5 with TRBJ1-2; possible D gene TRBD1, 5 bases. Trimming removed 7 bases from V and 0 bases from J, with 9 bases in between. The germline V gene has CDR1 MNHEY and CDR2 SVGAGI. The CDR3 loop spans 13 amino acids. The CDR3 DNA reads as TGTGCCAGCATGACAGAGACTAACTATGGCTACACCTTC. It translates to CASMTETNYGYTF.

The V gene is TRBV4-1, the J gene TRBJ2-6; 11 bases are shared with TRBD1. Germline V gene data show CDR1 as MGHRA and CDR2 as YSYEKL. This CDR3 is built from 18 residues. V lost 0 bases, J lost 2 bases, and 3 bases stayed unmatched. The DNA for the CDR3 is TGCGCCAGCAGCCAAGATGGACAGGGGGCGGCTGGGGCCAACGTCCTGACTTTC. Encoded protein: CASSQDGQGAAGANVLTF.

The chain recombines TRBV7-9 with TRBJ1-3; D unclear. CDR3 length equals 11 residues. V lost 4 bases and J lost 7, with 5 bases in between. Germline-derived CDR1 and CDR2 are SEHNR and FQNEAQ (reference sequence). CDR3 in amino acids: CASSSRNTIYF. Here the CDR3 DNA reads TGTGCCAGCAGCTCGCGGAACACCATATATTTT.

This clone has only a few counts. The rearrangement links TRBV6-5 to TRBJ1-6, with a tentative D call TRBD1 (6 bases). The CDR3 is 13 residues long. CDR1 and CDR2 (germline): MNHEY, SVGAGI. Trimming left V 7 bases short and J 8 bases short, with 12 bases between. The chain's CDR3 is CASKRGAHSPLHF. Here the CDR3 DNA reads TGTGCCAGCAAGCGGGGGGCGCATTCACCCCTCCACTTT.

This clone came up once. This rearrangement joins TRBV2 to TRBJ1-6; 8 nucleotides line up with TRBD1. Germline V gives CDR1 SNHLY, CDR2 FYNNEI. V lost 4 bases, J lost 6 bases, and 2 bases stayed unmatched. The CDR3 is 14 residues long. In nucleotides, the CDR3 is TGTGCCAGCAGTGGACAGGGGATTAATTCACCCCTCCACTTT. It is translated as CASSGQGINSPLHF.

The chain links TRBV10-3 to TRBJ2-1; 12 positions agree with TRBD2. Trimming cost V 7 bases and J 7 bases; bases outside gene matches: 11. The CDR3 loop spans 16 amino acids. Germline loops: CDR1 ENHRY, CDR2 SYGVKD. The CDR3 reads CAITTPSSGGANEQFF. The DNA for the CDR3 is TGTGCCATCACAACTCCCTCTAGCGGGGGGGCAAATGAGCAGTTCTTC.

This clone has only a few counts. The rearrangement joins TRBV11-3 to TRBJ2-1, with D perhaps TRBD1 (5 bases). The CDR3 runs 14 residues. From germline, CDR1 is SGHNT and CDR2 YENEEA. V dropped 1 base and J dropped 7 bases, with 11 bases sitting between them. Here the CDR3 DNA reads TGTGCCAGCAGCTTAGTTCCCAGGGATAATGAGCAGTTCTTC. This encodes CASSLVPRDNEQFF.

The rearrangement uses TRBV7-5 and TRBJ1-5. TRBV7-5 is classified as a pseudogene. CDR3 length equals 17 residues. The CDR3 DNA sequence: TGTGCCAGAAGCTTAGGGGAGCGTCCGAGCCTTTATCAGCCCCAGCATTTT. Translating it yields CARSLGERPSLYQPQHF.

The gene calls are TRBV6-1 and TRBJ1-2; tentative D call: TRBD1 (5 bases). The CDR3 consists of 14 residues. Germline CDR1 is MNHNS and CDR2 is SASEGT. Trimming stripped 1 base from V and 2 bases from J, with 8 bases between. The CDR3: CASSEEGANYGYTF. The CDR3 bases are TGTGCCAGCAGTGAAGAAGGGGCAAACTATGGCTACACCTTC.

The V call is TRBV9, the J call TRBJ2-3; possibly TRBD1 for D (6 bases). The CDR3 is 16 amino acids. The V end was cut by 0 bases, the J end by 4 bases, with 15 bases between. The V gene's germline CDR1 is SGDLS and CDR2 YYNGEE. The CDR3, as DNA: TGTGCCAGCAGCGTAGTAGGAACCAGGGGCGCAGATACGCAGTATTTT. Translation: CASSVVGTRGADTQYF.

Concerning this clone: The same CDR3 also results from other DNA sequences found in this sample. The V call is TRBV19, the J call TRBJ1-3; TRBD1 agrees at 7 bases. Germline V gene sequence: CDR1 LNHDA, CDR2 SQIVND (reference sequence). Unmatched junction bases numbered 4, after V lost 4 bases and J lost 4 bases. The CDR3 consists of 14 residues. CDR3 DNA sequence: TGTGCCAGTAGTACACGGACAGGAGGAAACACCATATATTTT. Amino acid sequence: CASSTRTGGNTIYF.

The chain uses TRBV7-8 and TRBJ2-3; tentative D call: TRBD2 (5 bases). This CDR3 is 20 amino acids long. The germline V gene has CDR1 SGHVS and CDR2 FQNEAQ. Trimming took 2 bases from V and 2 from J, leaving 26 bases between them. CDR3 in amino acids: CASSLSGGPGLPQITDTQYF. In DNA, the CDR3 is TGTGCCAGCAGCTTATCGGGCGGCCCAGGACTCCCCCAAATCACAGATACGCAGTATTTT. Supplemented by reference TRBV7-8 and TRBJ2-3, the full variable domain reads GAGVSQSPRYKVAKRGQDVALRCDPISGHVSLFWYQQALGQGPEFLTYFQNEAQLDKSGLPSDRFFAERPEGSVSTLKIQRTQQEDSAVYLCASSLSGGPGLPQITDTQYFGPGTRLTVL.

This clone came up once. Other DNA sequences from this sample encode an identical CDR3 as well. The chain links TRBV10-2 to TRBJ1-6, with 9 bases aligning to TRBD1. J gave up 6 bases and V 8 bases, and 5 bases lay outside the gene matches. Germline CDR1 reads WSHSY; CDR2 reads SAAADI. The CDR3 is 14 amino acids. The CDR3 region is CASSPGQGNSPLHF. In DNA form, the CDR3 reads TGCGCCAGCTCCCCGGGACAGGGTAATTCACCCCTCCACTTT.

This clone came up once. The rearrangement uses TRBV9 and TRBJ2-2, with 9 positions matching TRBD2. J lost 0 bases, V lost 5 bases, and 8 bases had no gene match. The CDR3 consists of 17 residues. Germline V lookup: CDR1 SGDLS, CDR2 YYNGEE. The CDR3 DNA sequence: TGTGCCAGCAGTAGCGGGGGCTCTTTTGCGAACACCGGGGAGCTGTTTTTT. Its translation: CASSSGGSFANTGELFF. The full variable domain, completed using reference TRBV9 and TRBJ2-2, is DSGVTQTPKHLITATGQRVTLRCSPRSGDLSVYWYQQSLDQGLQFLIQYYNGEERAKGNILERFSAQQFPDLHSELNLSSLELGDSALYFCASSSGGSFANTGELFFGEGSRLTVL.

The V gene is TRBV2, the J gene TRBJ1-2, with TRBD1 matching 9 bases. Per germline, CDR1 SNHLY and CDR2 FYNNEI. CDR3 length equals 15 residues. J gave up 4 bases and V 3 bases, and 6 bases lay outside the gene matches. As DNA, the CDR3 is TGTGCCAGCAGTGAGGGACAGGGACGCTTCTATGGCTACACCTTC. Encoded protein: CASSEGQGRFYGYTF. Filled out from reference TRBV2 and TRBJ1-2, the complete variable domain reads EPEVTQTPSHQVTQMGQEVILRCVPISNHLYFYWYRQILGQKVEFLVSFYNNEISEKSEIFDDQFSVERPDGSNFTLKIRSTKLEDSAMYFCASSEGQGRFYGYTFGSGTRLTVV.

CDR3 nucleotides: TGTGCCAGCAGCCGACAGGGATCAGATACGCAGTATTTT. This sequence encodes CASSRQGSDTQYF. The chain combines TRBV3-1 (or the pseudogene TRBV3-2) with TRBJ2-3; TRBD1 agrees at 7 bases. The CDR3 loop spans 13 amino acids. Germline CDR1 and CDR2: LGHDT and YNNKEL (reference sequence). V lost 4 bases to trimming and J lost 4 bases; unmatched junction nucleotides: 2.

The chain has TRBV12-3 or TRBV12-4 and TRBJ1-4; no definite D call. V lost 1 base and J lost 17, with 14 bases in between. CDR3 length: 12 residues. The CDR3 sequence is CASSLGVGNHFF. DNA of the CDR3: TGTGCCAGCAGTTTAGGGGTCGGGAACCATTTTTTT.

The rearrangement links TRBV2 to TRBJ2-1; TRBD1 matches at 11 bases. J gave up 4 bases and V 4 bases, and 6 bases lay outside the gene matches. CDR3 length: 16 residues. Germline V gene lookup returns CDR1 SNHLY and CDR2 FYNNEI. CDR3 bases: TGTGCCAGCAGTGGAGGGACAGGGGGTACTTACAATGAGCAGTTCTTC. Protein product: CASSGGTGGTYNEQFF. Variable domain in full (rest from reference TRBV2 and TRBJ2-1): EPEVTQTPSHQVTQMGQEVILRCVPISNHLYFYWYRQILGQKVEFLVSFYNNEISEKSEIFDDQFSVERPDGSNFTLKIRSTKLEDSAMYFCASSGGTGGTYNEQFFGPGTRLTVL.

The V and J genes are TRBV11-2 and TRBJ2-2; the D gene is possibly TRBD2 (6 bases). The CDR3 is made up of 15 amino acids. The germline V gene has CDR1 SGHAT and CDR2 FQNNGV. V was clipped by 6 bases and J by 6 bases, with 17 bases between them. The CDR3 region is CASREGTGVAGELFF. The CDR3 DNA sequence: TGTGCCAGCAGGGAAGGGACGGGGGTTGCCGGGGAGCTGTTTTTT.

V gene TRBV27 combines with J gene TRBJ1-4; D uncertain. CDR3 length: 14 amino acids. Germline values: CDR1 MNHEY, CDR2 SMNVEV (reference sequence). The V gene lost 6 bases and the J gene lost 10 bases, with 18 bases spanning the gap. CDR3 sequence: CASSLLEGRRKLFF. As DNA, the CDR3 is TGTGCCAGCAGCCTCTTGGAAGGAAGGAGAAAACTGTTTTTT.

This chain joins TRBV4-1 and TRBJ1-5; unclear D gene. This CDR3 has 17 residues. V was shortened by 2 bases and J by 3 bases, with 17 bases between the two germline ends. In germline, CDR1 is MGHRA, CDR2 YSYEKL. The CDR3 sequence is CASSQPTGDGDNQPQHF. CDR3 bases: TGCGCCAGCAGCCAACCAACGGGAGACGGGGACAATCAGCCCCAGCATTTT.

This clone appeared a single time. The chain couples TRBV28 to TRBJ1-5, with TRBD1 matching over 8 bases. Germline CDR1 is MDHEN and CDR2 is SYDVKM. V dropped 6 bases and J dropped 2; count of bases not matched to a gene: 6. The CDR3 consists of 15 residues. The CDR3: CASSLDRVGNQPQHF. CDR3 coding DNA: TGTGCCAGCAGCCTGGACAGGGTGGGCAATCAGCCCCAGCATTTT. The full variable domain, with the rest looked up from reference TRBV28 and TRBJ1-5, is DVKVTQSSRYLVKRTGEKVFLECVQDMDHENMFWYRQDPGLGLRLIYFSYDVKMKEKGDIPEGYSVSREKKERFSLILESASTNQTSMYLCASSLDRVGNQPQHFGDGTRLSIL.

The rearrangement links TRBV13 to TRBJ2-3; TRBD2 aligns across 15 bases. CDR3 length: 18 residues. Unmatched junction bases numbered 9, after V lost 4 bases and J lost 4 bases. CDR1 and CDR2 (germline): PRHDT, FYEKMQ (reference sequence). This chain's CDR3 is CASSSKRTSGGVADTQYF. The CDR3 DNA reads as TGTGCCAGCAGCTCAAAGCGGACTAGCGGGGGGGTAGCAGATACGCAGTATTTT.

The rearrangement links TRBV2 to TRBJ2-7, with a weak D call TRBD1 (6 bases). The germline V gene has CDR1 SNHLY and CDR2 FYNNEI. The CDR3 runs 14 residues. The V gene lost 5 bases and the J gene lost 3 bases, with 14 bases spanning the gap. CDR3 nucleotides: TGTGCCAGCAGTAAGGGGGTCCAAGTCTACGAGCAGTACTTC. Protein product: CASSKGVQVYEQYF.

V and J are TRBV3-1 (or the pseudogene TRBV3-2) and TRBJ2-1; D is unclear. The CDR3 consists of 14 residues. Between the trimmed V and J ends, which lost 0 bases and 7 bases, there was a span of 10 bases. Per the germline V gene, CDR1 is LGHDT and CDR2 is YNNKEL (reference sequence). The CDR3 DNA is TGTGCCAGCAGCCAAGATCCCCTAGTTAATGAGCAGTTCTTC. Translation: CASSQDPLVNEQFF.

The chain combines TRBV18 with TRBJ2-7, with 7 bases matching TRBD1. Germline loops: CDR1 KGHSH, CDR2 LQKENI. Germline trimming cut 6 bases from V and 4 bases from J; bases unmatched to any gene: 12. The CDR3 is 15 amino acids. The CDR3 spells CASSPARGRGYEQYF. The CDR3 DNA sequence: TGTGCCAGCTCCCCGGCTAGGGGGCGCGGGTACGAGCAGTACTTC.